This TCR beta chain comes out of a study of cytomegalovirus exposure and HLA in healthy donors. Findings and limits, study-wide: Despite most TCR sequences being rare, some public TCRs occurred in many donors. The authors confirmed in vitro that a few CMV-associated chains were specific for CMV antigens.

V gave up 4 bases and J gave up 2 bases; unmatched junction bases: 9. Germline CDR1 SGDLS, CDR2 YYNGEE. This CDR3 has 16 residues. Remarks on this clone: The antigen is not known.

The PCR ran on 60 Vbeta and 13 Jbeta primers. The repertoire was sequenced with immunoSEQ multiplex PCR; TCRdb's copy has only in-frame clones and lacks some. The profile shows around 190,000 clones, 8.5% to 10% of them singletons. The genes are TRBV9 and TRBJ2-3; TRBD2 agrees at 8 bases. The sequence came from a young woman in good health and CMV-seropositive. The sequenced sample consisted of PBMCs. CDR3 sequence reads: CASSPRGGGYTDTQYF. CDR3 DNA sequence: TGTGCCAGCAGCCCTAGGGGCGGGGGGTACACAGATACGCAGTATTTT.